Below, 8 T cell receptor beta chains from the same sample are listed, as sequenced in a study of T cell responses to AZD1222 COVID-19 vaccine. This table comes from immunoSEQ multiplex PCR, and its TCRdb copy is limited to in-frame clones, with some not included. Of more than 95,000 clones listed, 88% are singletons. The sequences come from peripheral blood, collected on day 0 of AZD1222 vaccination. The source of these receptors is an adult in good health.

CDR3 loop: CASSLVGTSIRSAESLCEKLFF. CDR3 in DNA: TGTGCCAGCAGCTTAGTTGGGACATCTATCCGATCCGCCGAGTCGCTGTGTGAAAAACTGTTTTTT. The V and J genes are TRBV7-6 and TRBJ1-4; TRBD1 might be the D (6 bases). This CDR3 has 22 residues. Germline-derived CDR1 and CDR2 are SGHVS and FNYEAQ. The germline V and J ends were trimmed by 1 base and 7 bases, with 34 bases remaining between them.

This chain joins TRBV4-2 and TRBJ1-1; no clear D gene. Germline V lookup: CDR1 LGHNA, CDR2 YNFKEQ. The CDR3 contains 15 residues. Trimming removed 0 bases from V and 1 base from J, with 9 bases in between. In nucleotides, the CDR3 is TGTGCCAGCAGCCAAGATTCTCAACAGAACACTGAAGCTTTCTTT. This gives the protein CASSQDSQQNTEAFF.

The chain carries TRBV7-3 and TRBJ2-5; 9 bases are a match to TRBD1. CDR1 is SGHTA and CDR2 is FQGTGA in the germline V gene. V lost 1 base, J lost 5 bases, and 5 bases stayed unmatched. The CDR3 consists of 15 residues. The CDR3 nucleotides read TGTGCCAGCAGCTTAAGACAGGGGGTTTTTGAGACCCAGTACTTC. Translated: CASSLRQGVFETQYF.

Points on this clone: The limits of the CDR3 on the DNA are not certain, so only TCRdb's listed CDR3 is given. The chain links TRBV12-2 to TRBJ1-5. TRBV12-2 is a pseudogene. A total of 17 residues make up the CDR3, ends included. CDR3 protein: CASRLESAPAFWGPQHF.

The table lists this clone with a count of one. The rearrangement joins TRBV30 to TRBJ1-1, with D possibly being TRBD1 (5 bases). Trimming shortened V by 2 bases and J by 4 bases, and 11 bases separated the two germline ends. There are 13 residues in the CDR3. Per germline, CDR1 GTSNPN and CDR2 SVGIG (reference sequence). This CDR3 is CAWSPGSITEAFF. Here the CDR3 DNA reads TGTGCCTGGAGTCCAGGGAGTATCACTGAAGCTTTCTTT.

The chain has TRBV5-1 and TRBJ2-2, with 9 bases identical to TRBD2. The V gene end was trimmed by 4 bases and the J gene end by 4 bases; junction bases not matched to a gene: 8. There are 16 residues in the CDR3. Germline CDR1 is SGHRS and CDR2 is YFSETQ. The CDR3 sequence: CASSPTGRGGTGELFF. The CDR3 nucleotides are TGCGCCAGCAGCCCTACTGGGCGGGGGGGCACCGGGGAGCTGTTTTTT. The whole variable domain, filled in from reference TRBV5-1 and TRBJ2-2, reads KAGVTQTPRYLIKTRGQQVTLSCSPISGHRSVSWYQQTPGQGLQFLFEYFSETQRNKGNFPGRFSGRQFSNSRSEMNVSTLELGDSALYLCASSPTGRGGTGELFFGEGSRLTVL.

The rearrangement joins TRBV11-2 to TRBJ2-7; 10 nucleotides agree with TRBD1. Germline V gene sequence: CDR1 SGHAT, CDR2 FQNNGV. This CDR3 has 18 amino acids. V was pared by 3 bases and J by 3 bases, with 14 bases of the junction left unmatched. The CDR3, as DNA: TGTGCCAGCAGCTTGGGACCGGGACAGGGGAAAAACCACTACGAGCAGTACTTC. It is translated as CASSLGPGQGKNHYEQYF.

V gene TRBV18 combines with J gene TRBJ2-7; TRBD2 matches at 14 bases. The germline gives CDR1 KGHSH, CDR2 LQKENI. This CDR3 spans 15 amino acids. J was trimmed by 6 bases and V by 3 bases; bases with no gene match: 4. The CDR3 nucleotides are TGTGCCAGCTCACCGGGACTAGCGGGAGCGGGCGAGCAGTACTTC. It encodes CASSPGLAGAGEQYF.